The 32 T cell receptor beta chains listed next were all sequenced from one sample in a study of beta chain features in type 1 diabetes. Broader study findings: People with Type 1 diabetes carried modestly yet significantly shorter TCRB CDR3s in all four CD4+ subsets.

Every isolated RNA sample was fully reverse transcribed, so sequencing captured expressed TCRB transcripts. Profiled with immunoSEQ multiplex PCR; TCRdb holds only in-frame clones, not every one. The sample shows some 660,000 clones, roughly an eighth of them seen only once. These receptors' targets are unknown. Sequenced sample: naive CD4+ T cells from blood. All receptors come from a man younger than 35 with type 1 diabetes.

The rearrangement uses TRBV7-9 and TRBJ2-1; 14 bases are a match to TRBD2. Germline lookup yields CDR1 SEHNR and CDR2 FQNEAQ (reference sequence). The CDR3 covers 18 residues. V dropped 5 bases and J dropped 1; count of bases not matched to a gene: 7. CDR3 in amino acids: CASSRGTSGGRSYNEQFF. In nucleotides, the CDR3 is TGTGCCAGCAGCCGTGGGACTAGCGGGGGTCGTTCCTACAATGAGCAGTTCTTC.

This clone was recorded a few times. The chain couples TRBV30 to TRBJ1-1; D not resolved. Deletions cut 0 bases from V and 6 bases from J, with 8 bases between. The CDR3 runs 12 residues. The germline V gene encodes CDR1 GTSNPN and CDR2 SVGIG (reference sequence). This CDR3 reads CAWSVAPSEAFF. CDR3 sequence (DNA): TGTGCCTGGAGTGTAGCCCCTTCTGAAGCTTTCTTT.

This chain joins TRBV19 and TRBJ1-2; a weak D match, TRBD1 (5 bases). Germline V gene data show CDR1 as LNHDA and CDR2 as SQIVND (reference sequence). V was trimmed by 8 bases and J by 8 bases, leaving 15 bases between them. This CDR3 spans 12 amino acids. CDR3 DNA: TGTGCCAGTCGACTACGGGGGATCGGCTACACCTTC. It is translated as CASRLRGIGYTF.

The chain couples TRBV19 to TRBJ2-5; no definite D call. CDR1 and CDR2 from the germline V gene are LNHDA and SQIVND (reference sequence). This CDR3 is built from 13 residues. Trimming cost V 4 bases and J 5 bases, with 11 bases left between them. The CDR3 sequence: CASSTTLQETQYF. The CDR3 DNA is TGTGCCAGTAGTACCACCCTACAGGAGACCCAGTACTTC.

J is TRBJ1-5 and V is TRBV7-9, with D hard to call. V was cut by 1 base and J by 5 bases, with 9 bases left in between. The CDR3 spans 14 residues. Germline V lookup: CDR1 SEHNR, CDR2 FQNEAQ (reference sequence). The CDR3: CASSLGWGYQPQHF. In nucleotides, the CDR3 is TGTGCCAGCAGCTTAGGGTGGGGTTATCAGCCCCAGCATTTT.

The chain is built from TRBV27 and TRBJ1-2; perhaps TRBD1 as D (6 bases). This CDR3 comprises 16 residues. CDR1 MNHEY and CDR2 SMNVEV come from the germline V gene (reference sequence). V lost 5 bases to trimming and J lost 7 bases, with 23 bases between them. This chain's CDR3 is CASSQGNRAAASGYTF. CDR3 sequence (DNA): TGTGCCAGCAGTCAGGGGAACAGGGCCGCGGCGAGTGGCTACACCTTC.

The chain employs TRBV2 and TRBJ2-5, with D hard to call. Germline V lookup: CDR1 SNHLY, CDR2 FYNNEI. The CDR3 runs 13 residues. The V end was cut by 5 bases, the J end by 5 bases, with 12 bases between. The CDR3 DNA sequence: TGTGCCAGCAGTCTCAGCGAAAGGGAGACCCAGTACTTC. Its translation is CASSLSERETQYF.

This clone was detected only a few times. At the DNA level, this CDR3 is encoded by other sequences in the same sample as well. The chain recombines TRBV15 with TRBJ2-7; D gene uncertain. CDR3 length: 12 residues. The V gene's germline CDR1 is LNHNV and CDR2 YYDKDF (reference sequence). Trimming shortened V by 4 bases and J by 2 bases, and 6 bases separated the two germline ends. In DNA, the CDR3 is TGTGCCACCAGCAAAGGCACCTACGAGCAGTACTTC. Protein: CATSKGTYEQYF.

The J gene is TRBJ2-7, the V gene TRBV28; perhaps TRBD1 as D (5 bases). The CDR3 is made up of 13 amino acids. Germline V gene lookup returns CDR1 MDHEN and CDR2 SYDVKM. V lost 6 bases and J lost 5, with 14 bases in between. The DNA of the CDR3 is TGTGCCAGCAGAACCAGGGTATTAGACGAGCAGTACTTC. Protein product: CASRTRVLDEQYF. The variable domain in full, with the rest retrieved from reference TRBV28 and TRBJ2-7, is DVKVTQSSRYLVKRTGEKVFLECVQDMDHENMFWYRQDPGLGLRLIYFSYDVKMKEKGDIPEGYSVSREKKERFSLILESASTNQTSMYLCASRTRVLDEQYFGPGTRLTVT.

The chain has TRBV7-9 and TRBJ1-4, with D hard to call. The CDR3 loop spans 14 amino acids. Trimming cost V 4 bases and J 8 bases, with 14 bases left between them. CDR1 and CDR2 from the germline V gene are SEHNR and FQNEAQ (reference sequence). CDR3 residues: CASSSPESREKLFF. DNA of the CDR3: TGTGCCAGCAGCTCGCCGGAATCGAGAGAAAAACTGTTTTTT. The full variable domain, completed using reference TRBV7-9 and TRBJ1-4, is DTGVSQNPRHKITKRGQNVTFRCDPISEHNRLYWYRQTLGQGPEFLTYFQNEAQLEKSRLLSDRFSAERPKGSFSTLEIQRTEQGDSAMYLCASSSPESREKLFFGSGTQLSVL.

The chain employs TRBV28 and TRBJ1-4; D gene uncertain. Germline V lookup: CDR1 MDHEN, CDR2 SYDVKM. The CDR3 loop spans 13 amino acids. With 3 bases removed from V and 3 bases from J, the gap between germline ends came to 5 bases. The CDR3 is CASSLVPNEKLFF. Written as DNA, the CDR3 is TGTGCCAGCAGTTTGGTGCCTAATGAAAAACTGTTTTTT.

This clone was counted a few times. CDR3 sequence: CASSNQGRAEAFF. CDR3 sequence (DNA): TGTGCCAGCAGCAACCAGGGGAGGGCTGAAGCTTTCTTT. This chain links TRBV6-6 with TRBJ1-1, with D maybe TRBD1 (6 bases). V gave up 6 bases and J gave up 6 bases, with 14 bases separating them. Germline assignment: CDR1 MNHNY and CDR2 SVGAGI (reference sequence). This CDR3 contains 13 residues.

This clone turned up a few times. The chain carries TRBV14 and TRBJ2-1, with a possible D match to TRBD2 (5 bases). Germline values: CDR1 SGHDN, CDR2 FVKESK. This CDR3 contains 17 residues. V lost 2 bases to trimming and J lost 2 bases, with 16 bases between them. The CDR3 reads CASSQPVGAGPYNEQFF. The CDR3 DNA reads TGTGCCAGCAGCCAACCCGTCGGTGCGGGTCCCTACAATGAGCAGTTCTTC.

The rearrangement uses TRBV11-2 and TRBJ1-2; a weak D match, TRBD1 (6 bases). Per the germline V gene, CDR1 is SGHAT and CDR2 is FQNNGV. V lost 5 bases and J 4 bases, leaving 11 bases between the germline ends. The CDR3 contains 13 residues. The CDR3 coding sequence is TGTGCCAGCAGCCCGGGACACACCTATGGCTACACCTTC. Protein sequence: CASSPGHTYGYTF.

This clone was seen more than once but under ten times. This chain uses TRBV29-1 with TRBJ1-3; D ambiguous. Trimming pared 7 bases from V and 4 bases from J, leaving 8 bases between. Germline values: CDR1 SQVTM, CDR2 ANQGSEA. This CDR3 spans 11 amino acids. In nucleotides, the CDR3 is TGCAGCGCCCTCCGGGGAAACACCATATATTTT. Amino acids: CSALRGNTIYF.

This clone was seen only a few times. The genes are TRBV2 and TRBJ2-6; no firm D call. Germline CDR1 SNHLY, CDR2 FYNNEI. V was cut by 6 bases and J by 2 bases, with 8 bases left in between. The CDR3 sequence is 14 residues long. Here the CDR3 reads CASSQEPGANVLTF. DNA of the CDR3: TGTGCCAGCAGCCAGGAGCCTGGGGCCAACGTCCTGACTTTC.

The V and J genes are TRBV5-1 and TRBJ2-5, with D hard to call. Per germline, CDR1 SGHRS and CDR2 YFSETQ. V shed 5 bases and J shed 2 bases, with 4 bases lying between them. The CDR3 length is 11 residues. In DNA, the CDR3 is TGCGCCAGCAGAGAACAAGAGACCCAGTACTTC. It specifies CASREQETQYF.

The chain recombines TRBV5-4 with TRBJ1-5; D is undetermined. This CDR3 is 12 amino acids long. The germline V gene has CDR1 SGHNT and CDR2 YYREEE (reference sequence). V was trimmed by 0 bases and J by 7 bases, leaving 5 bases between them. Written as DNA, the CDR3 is TGTGCCAGCAGCTTGGACAGCCAGCCCCAGCATTTT. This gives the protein CASSLDSQPQHF. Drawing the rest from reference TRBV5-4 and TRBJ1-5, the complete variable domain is ETGVTQSPTHLIKTRGQQVTLRCSSQSGHNTVSWYQQALGQGPQFIFQYYREEENGRGNFPPRFSGLQFPNYSSELNVNALELDDSALYLCASSLDSQPQHFGDGTRLSIL.

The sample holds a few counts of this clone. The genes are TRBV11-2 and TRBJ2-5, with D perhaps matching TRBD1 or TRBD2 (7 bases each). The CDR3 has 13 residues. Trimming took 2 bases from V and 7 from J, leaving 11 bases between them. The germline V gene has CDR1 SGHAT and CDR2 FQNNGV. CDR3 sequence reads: CASSLTRGGTQYF. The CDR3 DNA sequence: TGTGCCAGCAGCTTAACCAGGGGGGGGACCCAGTACTTC.

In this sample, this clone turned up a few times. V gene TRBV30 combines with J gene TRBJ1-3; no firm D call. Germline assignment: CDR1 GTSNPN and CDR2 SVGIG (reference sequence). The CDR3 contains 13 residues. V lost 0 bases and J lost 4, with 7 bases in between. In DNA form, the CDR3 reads TGTGCCTGGAGTGTACTTACCGGAAACACCATATATTTT. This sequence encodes CAWSVLTGNTIYF.

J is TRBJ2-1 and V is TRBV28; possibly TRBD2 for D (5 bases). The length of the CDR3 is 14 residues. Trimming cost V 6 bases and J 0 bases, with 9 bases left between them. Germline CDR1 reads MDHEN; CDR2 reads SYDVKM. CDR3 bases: TGTGCCAGCAGATCGGGAAGCTCCTACAATGAGCAGTTCTTC. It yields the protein CASRSGSSYNEQFF.

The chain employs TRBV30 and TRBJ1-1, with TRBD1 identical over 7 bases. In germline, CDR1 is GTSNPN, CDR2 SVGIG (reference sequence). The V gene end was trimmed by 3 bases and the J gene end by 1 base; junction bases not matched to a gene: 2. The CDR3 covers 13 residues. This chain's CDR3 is CAWSAGGNTEAFF. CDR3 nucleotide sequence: TGTGCCTGGAGCGCAGGGGGGAACACTGAAGCTTTCTTT. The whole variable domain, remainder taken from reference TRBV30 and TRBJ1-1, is SQTIHQWPATLVQPVGSPLSLECTVEGTSNPNLYWYRQAAGRGLQLLFYSVGIGQISSEVPQNLSASRPQDRQFILSSKKLLLSDSGFYLCAWSAGGNTEAFFGQGTRLTVV.

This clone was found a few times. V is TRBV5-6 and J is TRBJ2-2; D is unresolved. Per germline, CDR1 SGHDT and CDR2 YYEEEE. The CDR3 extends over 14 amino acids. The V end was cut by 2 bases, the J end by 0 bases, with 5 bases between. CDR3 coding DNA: TGTGCCAGCAGCTTTCCCGCGAACACCGGGGAGCTGTTTTTT. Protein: CASSFPANTGELFF.

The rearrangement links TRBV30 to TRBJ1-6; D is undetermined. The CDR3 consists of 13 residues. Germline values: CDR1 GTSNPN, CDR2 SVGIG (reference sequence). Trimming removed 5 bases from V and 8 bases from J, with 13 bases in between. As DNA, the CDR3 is TGTGCCTGGGGCAGACAAGGCTATTCACCCCTCCACTTT. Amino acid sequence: CAWGRQGYSPLHF.

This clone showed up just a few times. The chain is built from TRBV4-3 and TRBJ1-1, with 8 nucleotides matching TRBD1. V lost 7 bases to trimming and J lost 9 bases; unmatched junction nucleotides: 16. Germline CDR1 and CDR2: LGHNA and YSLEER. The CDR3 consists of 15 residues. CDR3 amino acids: CASTLIAGTGAKAFF. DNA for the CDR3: TGCGCCAGCACCCTAATAGCCGGGACAGGCGCCAAAGCTTTCTTT.

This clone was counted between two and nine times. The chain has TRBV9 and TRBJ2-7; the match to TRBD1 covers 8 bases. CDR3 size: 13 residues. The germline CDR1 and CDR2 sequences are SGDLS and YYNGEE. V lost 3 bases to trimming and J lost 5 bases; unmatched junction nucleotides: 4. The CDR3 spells CASSAGQGNEQYF. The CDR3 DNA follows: TGTGCCAGCAGCGCCGGACAGGGAAACGAGCAGTACTTC.

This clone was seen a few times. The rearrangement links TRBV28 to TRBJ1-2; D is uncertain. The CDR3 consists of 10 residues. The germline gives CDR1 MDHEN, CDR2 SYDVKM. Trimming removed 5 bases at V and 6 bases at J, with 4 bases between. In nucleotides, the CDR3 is TGTGCCAGCAGTCTCAATGGCTACACCTTC. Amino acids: CASSLNGYTF.

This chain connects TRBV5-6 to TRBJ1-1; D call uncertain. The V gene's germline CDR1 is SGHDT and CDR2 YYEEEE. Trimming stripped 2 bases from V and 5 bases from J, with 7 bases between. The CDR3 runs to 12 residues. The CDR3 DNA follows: TGTGCCAGCAGCTTAGAGAAAACTGAAGCTTTCTTT. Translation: CASSLEKTEAFF.

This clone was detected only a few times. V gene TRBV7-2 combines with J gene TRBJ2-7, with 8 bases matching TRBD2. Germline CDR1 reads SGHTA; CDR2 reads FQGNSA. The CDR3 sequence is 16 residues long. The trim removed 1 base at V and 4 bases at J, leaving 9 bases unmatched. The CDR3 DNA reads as TGTGCCAGCAGCTTAGTATCGGGGGGGCGGTCGTACGAGCAGTACTTC. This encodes CASSLVSGGRSYEQYF.

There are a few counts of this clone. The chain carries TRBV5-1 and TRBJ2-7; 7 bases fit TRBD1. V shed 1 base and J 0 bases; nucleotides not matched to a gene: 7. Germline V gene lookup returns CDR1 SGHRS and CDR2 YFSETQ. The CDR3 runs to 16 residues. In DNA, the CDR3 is TGCGCCAGCAGCTTGAACTTGGGACAGAACTCCTACGAGCAGTACTTC. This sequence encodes CASSLNLGQNSYEQYF. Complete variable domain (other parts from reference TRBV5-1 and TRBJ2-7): KAGVTQTPRYLIKTRGQQVTLSCSPISGHRSVSWYQQTPGQGLQFLFEYFSETQRNKGNFPGRFSGRQFSNSRSEMNVSTLELGDSALYLCASSLNLGQNSYEQYFGPGTRLTVT.

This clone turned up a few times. CDR3 protein: CASSYARGTDTQYF. In DNA, the CDR3 is TGTGCCAGCAGTTACGCCAGAGGCACAGATACGCAGTATTTT. The rearrangement uses TRBV6-5 and TRBJ2-3; D gene unclear. The V gene lost 2 bases and the J gene lost 1 base, with 7 bases spanning the gap. Looked up from germline, CDR1 is MNHEY and CDR2 is SVGAGI. This CDR3 comprises 14 residues.

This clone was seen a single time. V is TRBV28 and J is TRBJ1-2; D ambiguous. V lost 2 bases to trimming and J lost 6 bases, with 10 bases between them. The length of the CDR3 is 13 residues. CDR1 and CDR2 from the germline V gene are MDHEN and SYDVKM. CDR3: CASSLPGEDGYTF. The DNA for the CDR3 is TGTGCCAGCAGTTTACCGGGTGAGGATGGCTACACCTTC.